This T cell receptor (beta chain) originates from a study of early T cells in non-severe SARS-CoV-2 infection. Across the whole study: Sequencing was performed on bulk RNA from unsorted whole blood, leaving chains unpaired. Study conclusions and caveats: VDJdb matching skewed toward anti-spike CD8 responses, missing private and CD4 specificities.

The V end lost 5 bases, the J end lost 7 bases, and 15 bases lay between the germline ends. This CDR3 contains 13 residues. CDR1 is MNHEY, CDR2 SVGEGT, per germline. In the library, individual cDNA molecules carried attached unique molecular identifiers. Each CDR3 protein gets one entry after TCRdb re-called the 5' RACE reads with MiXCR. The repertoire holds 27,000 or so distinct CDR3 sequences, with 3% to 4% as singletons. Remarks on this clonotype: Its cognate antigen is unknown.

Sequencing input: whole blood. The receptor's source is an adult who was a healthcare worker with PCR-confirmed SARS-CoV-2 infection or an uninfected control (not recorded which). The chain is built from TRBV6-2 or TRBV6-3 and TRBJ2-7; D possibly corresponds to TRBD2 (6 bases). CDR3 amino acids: CASSPGTPLEQYF. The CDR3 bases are TGTGCCAGCAGTCCCGGGACTCCCTTGGAGCAGTACTTC.